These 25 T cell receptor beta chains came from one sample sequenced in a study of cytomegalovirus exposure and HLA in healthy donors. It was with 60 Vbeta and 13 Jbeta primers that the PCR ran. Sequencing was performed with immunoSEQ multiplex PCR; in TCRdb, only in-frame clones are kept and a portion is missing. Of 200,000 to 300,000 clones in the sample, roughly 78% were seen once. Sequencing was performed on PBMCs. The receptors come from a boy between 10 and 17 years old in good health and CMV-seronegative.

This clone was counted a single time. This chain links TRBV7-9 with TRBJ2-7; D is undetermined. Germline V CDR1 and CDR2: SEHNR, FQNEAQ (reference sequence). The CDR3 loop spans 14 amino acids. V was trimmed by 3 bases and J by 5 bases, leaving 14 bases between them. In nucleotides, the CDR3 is TGTGCCAGCAGCTTTACGGGTTTGAGCCACGAGCAGTACTTC. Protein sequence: CASSFTGLSHEQYF.

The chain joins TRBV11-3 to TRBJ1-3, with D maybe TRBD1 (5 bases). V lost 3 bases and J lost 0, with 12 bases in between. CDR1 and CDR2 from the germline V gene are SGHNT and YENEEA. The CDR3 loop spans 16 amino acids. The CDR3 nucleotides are TGTGCCAGCAGCTTTTCCTGGGGCCTCTCTGGAAACACCATATATTTT. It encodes CASSFSWGLSGNTIYF.

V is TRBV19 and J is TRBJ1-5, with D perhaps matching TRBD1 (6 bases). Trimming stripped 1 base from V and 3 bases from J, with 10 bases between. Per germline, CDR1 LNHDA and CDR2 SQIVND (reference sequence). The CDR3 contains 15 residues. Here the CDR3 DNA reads TGTGCCAGTAGTATAGTCAGGGGAAACAATCAGCCCCAGCATTTT. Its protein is CASSIVRGNNQPQHF.

The CDR3 here is CASSRTGGMTDTQYF. The CDR3 DNA sequence: TGTGCCAGCAGCCGGACAGGGGGCATGACAGATACGCAGTATTTT. V gene TRBV4-2 combines with J gene TRBJ2-3; TRBD1 agrees at 11 bases. V was pared by 4 bases and J by 3 bases, with 3 bases of the junction left unmatched. CDR1 and CDR2 from the germline V gene are LGHNA and YNFKEQ. This CDR3 region has 15 residues.

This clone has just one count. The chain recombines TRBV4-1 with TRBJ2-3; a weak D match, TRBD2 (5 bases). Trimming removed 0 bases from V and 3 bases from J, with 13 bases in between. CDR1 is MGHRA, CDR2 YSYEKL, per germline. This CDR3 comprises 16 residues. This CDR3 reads CASSQESGRTTDTQYF. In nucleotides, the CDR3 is TGCGCCAGCAGCCAAGAATCCGGGCGGACTACAGATACGCAGTATTTT.

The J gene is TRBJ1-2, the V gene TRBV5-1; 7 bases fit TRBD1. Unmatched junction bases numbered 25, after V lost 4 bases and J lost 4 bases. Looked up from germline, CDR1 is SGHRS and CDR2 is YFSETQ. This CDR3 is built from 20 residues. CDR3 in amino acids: CASSRDSGPRRAAPSYGYTF. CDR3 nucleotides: TGCGCCAGCAGCCGGGACAGCGGGCCACGGCGGGCCGCGCCCTCCTATGGCTACACCTTC.

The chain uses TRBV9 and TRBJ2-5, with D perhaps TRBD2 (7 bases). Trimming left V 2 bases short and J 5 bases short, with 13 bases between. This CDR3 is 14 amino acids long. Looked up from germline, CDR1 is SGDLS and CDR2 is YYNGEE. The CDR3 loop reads CASSVRGGAETQYF. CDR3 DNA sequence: TGTGCCAGCAGCGTTCGAGGGGGGGCTGAGACCCAGTACTTC. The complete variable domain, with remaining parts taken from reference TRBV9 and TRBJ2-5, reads DSGVTQTPKHLITATGQRVTLRCSPRSGDLSVYWYQQSLDQGLQFLIQYYNGEERAKGNILERFSAQQFPDLHSELNLSSLELGDSALYFCASSVRGGAETQYFGPGTRLLVL.

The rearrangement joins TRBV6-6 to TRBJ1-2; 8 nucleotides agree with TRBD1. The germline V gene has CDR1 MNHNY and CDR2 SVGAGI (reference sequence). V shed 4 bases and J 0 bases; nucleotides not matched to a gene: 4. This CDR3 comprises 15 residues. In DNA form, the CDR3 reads TGTGCCAGCAGTTCCCCGGACAGGGCTAACTATGGCTACACCTTC. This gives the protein CASSSPDRANYGYTF.

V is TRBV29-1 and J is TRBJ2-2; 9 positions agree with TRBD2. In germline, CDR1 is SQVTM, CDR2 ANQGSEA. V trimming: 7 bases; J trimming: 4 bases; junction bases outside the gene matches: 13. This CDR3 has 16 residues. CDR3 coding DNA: TGCAGCGGAATTACAAGGACTAGCGCCCTCACCGGGGAGCTGTTTTTT. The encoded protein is CSGITRTSALTGELFF.

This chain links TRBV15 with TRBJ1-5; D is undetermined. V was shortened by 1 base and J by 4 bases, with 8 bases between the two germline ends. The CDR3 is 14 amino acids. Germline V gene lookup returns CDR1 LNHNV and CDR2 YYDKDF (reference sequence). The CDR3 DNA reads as TGTGCCACCAGCAGAGGCCAGGAAAATCAGCCCCAGCATTTT. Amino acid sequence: CATSRGQENQPQHF.

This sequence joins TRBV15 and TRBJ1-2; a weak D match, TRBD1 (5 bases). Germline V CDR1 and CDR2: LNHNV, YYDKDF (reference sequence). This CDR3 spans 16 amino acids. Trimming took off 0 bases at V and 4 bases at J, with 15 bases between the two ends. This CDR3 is CATSRDLSRDFYGYTF. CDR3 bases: TGTGCCACCAGCAGAGATCTCTCGCGGGACTTCTATGGCTACACCTTC.

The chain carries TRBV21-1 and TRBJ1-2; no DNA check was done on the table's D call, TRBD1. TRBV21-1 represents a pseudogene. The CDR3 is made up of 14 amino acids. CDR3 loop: CASGSRGLEYGYTF. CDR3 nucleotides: TGTGCCAGCGGAAGCAGGGGGCTCGAGTATGGCTACACCTTC.

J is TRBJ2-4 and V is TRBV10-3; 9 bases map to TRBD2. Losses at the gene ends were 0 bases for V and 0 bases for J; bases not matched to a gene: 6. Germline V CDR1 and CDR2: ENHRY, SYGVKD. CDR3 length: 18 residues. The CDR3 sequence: CAISESKLTSGAKNIQYF. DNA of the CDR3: TGTGCCATCAGTGAGTCGAAGCTGACTAGCGGAGCCAAAAACATTCAGTACTTC.

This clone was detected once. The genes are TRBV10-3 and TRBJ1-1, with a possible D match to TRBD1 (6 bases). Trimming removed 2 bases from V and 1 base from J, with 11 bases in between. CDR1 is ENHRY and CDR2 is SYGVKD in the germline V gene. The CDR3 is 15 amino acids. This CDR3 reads CAISETGRGNTEAFF. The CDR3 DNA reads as TGTGCCATCAGTGAGACGGGCAGGGGGAACACTGAAGCTTTCTTT.

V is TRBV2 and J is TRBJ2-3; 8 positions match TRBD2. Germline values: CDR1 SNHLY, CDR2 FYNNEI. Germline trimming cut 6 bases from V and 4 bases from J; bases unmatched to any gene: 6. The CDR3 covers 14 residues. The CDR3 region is CASRRSGRADTQYF. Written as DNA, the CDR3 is TGTGCCAGCAGGAGAAGCGGGAGAGCAGATACGCAGTATTTT.

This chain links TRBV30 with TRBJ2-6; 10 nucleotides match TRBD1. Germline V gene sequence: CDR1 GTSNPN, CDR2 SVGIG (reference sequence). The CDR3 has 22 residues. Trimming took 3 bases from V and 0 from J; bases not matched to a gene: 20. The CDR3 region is CAWRGLHPGDRGLPSGANVLTF. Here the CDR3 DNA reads TGTGCCTGGAGAGGCCTGCACCCCGGCGACAGGGGGCTCCCCTCTGGGGCCAACGTCCTGACTTTC.

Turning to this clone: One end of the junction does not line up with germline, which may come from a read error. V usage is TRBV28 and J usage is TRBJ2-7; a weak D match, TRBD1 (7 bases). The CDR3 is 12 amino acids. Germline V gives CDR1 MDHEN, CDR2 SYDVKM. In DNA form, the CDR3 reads TGTGCCAGCAGTTTTCTGGGCAGGGGGGATTCCTTC. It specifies CASSFLGRGDSF.

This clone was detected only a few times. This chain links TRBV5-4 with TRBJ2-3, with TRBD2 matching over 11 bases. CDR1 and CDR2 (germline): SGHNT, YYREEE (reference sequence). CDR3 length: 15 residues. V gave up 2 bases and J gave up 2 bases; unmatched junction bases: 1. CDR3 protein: CASSLLAGDTDTQYF. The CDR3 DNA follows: TGTGCCAGCAGCTTACTAGCGGGAGACACAGATACGCAGTATTTT. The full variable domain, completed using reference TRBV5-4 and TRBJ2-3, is ETGVTQSPTHLIKTRGQQVTLRCSSQSGHNTVSWYQQALGQGPQFIFQYYREEENGRGNFPPRFSGLQFPNYSSELNVNALELDDSALYLCASSLLAGDTDTQYFGPGTRLTVL.

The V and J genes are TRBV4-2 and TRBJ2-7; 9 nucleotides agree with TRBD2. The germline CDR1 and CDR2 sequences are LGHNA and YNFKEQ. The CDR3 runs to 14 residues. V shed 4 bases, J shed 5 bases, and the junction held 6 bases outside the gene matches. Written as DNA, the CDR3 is TGTGCCAGCAGCCTTAGCGGGAGTCCCAACGAGCAGTACTTC. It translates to CASSLSGSPNEQYF.

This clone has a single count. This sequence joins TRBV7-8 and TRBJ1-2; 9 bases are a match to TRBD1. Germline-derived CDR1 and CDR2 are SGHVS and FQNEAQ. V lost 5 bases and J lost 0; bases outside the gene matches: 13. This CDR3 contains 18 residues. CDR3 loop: CASSRDWTGEQPNYGYTF. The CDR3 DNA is TGTGCCAGCAGCAGGGATTGGACAGGGGAACAACCTAACTATGGCTACACCTTC.

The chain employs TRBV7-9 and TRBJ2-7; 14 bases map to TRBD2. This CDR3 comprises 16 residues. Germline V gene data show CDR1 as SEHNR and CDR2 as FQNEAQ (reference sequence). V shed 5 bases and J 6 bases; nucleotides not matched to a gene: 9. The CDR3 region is CASSAGLAGVIFEQYF. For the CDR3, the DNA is TGTGCCAGCAGCGCGGGACTAGCGGGGGTGATTTTCGAGCAGTACTTC.

The CDR3 nucleotides read TGTGCCTGGAGTGTAAATCCCCTTAATCCGCAGTATTTT. Residues: CAWSVNPLNPQYF. V and J are TRBV30 and TRBJ2-3; D gene ambiguous. V was pared by 0 bases and J by 10 bases, with 14 bases between. The CDR3 has 13 residues. Germline V gives CDR1 GTSNPN, CDR2 SVGIG (reference sequence).

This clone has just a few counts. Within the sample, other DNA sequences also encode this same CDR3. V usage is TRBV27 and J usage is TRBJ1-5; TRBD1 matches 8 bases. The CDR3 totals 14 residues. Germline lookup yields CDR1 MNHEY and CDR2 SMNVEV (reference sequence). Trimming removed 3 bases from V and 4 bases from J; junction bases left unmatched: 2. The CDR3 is CASSLNRGNQPQHF. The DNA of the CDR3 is TGTGCCAGCAGTTTGAACAGGGGGAATCAGCCCCAGCATTTT.

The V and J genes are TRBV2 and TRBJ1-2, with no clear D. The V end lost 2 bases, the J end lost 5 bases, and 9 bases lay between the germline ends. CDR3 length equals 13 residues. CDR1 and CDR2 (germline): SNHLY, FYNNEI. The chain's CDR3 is CASSESRIYGYTF. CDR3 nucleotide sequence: TGTGCCAGCAGTGAATCCAGGATTTATGGCTACACCTTC.

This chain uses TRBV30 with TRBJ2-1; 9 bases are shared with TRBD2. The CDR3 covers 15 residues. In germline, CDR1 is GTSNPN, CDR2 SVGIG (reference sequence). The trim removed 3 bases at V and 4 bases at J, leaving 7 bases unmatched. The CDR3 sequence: CAWSGGSGSYNEQFF. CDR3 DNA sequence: TGTGCCTGGAGCGGTGGTAGCGGGAGTTACAATGAGCAGTTCTTC.